The 31 T cell receptor beta chains below come from one sample, sequenced in a study of beta chain features in type 1 diabetes. General study results and limits: Type 1 diabetes patients showed a moderate but significant shortening of TCRB CDR3s in all four CD4+ subsets.

Expressed TCRB transcripts were sequenced because the entire RNA isolate underwent reverse transcription. Sequencing was performed with immunoSEQ multiplex PCR; in TCRdb, only in-frame clones are kept and a portion is missing. The sample lists around 260,000 clones; less than 30% were seen once. These receptors are not linked to any known antigen. The sequenced material came from naive CD4+ T cells from blood. These receptors originate from a woman in her twenties or thirties with type 1 diabetes.

The chain employs TRBV7-8 and TRBJ2-3, with 12 nucleotides matching TRBD2. The CDR3 is made up of 16 amino acids. Germline-derived CDR1 and CDR2 are SGHVS and FQNEAQ. The V gene end was trimmed by 3 bases and the J gene end by 3 bases; junction bases not matched to a gene: 4. CDR3 nucleotides: TGTGCCAGCAGCTTCAGAGGGACTAGCGGGACAGATACGCAGTATTTT. The encoded protein is CASSFRGTSGTDTQYF.

This clone was seen just once. The chain links TRBV4-1 to TRBJ2-5, with 7 bases fitting TRBD2. V lost 0 bases to trimming and J lost 10 bases; unmatched junction nucleotides: 14. This CDR3 has 16 residues. Germline assignment: CDR1 MGHRA and CDR2 YSYEKL. This CDR3 is CASSQDAGTMPSVQYF. The CDR3 DNA follows: TGCGCCAGCAGCCAAGATGCCGGGACTATGCCAAGTGTCCAGTACTTC.

The chain joins TRBV5-1 to TRBJ2-5; 7 nucleotides match TRBD2. CDR1 SGHRS and CDR2 YFSETQ come from the germline V gene. V lost 4 bases, J lost 3 bases, and 6 bases stayed unmatched. The CDR3 sequence is 14 residues long. The CDR3 DNA reads TGCGCCAGCAGCCCACGTGGGGGGGAAGAGACCCAGTACTTC. It yields the protein CASSPRGGEETQYF.

This clone was found a few times. In nucleotides, the CDR3 is TGTGCCAGTAAATCTGGGGCCAACGTCCTGACTTTC. As protein: CASKSGANVLTF. J is TRBJ2-6 and V is TRBV6-5, with D hard to call. CDR1 is MNHEY, CDR2 SVGAGI, per germline. CDR3 length: 12 amino acids. Trimming removed 9 bases at V and 1 base at J, with 4 bases between.

The chain links TRBV25-1 to TRBJ2-1, with D perhaps matching TRBD2 (6 bases). This CDR3 region has 14 residues. The V and J ends lost 7 bases and 5 bases respectively, with 15 bases between them. CDR1 is MGHDK, CDR2 SYGVNS, per germline. CDR3 DNA sequence: TGTGCCAGCATCAGTCCGGAGGGCAACAATGAGCAGTTCTTC. Amino acids: CASISPEGNNEQFF.

This chain uses TRBV7-8 with TRBJ2-1, with D possibly being TRBD2 (6 bases). Germline CDR1 is SGHVS and CDR2 is FQNEAQ. CDR3 length equals 16 residues. The V end lost 6 bases, the J end lost 4 bases, and 19 bases lay between the germline ends. CDR3 in DNA: TGTGCCAGCAGTCTTATTGTAGCGGACCTGTACAATGAGCAGTTCTTC. This encodes CASSLIVADLYNEQFF.

This clone was counted at least ten times. V usage is TRBV13 and J usage is TRBJ2-1; D is perhaps TRBD2 (5 bases). The CDR3 is made up of 11 amino acids. V was trimmed by 5 bases and J by 12 bases, leaving 11 bases between them. Germline CDR1 and CDR2: PRHDT and FYEKMQ (reference sequence). CDR3 coding DNA: TGTGCCAGCAGCATGGGAGAGGCGCAGTTCTTC. This gives the protein CASSMGEAQFF.

V usage is TRBV5-4 and J usage is TRBJ2-1; 7 nucleotides line up with TRBD2. This CDR3 is built from 13 residues. With V trimmed by 4 bases and J by 9 bases, 7 bases remained unmatched. Germline assignment: CDR1 SGHNT and CDR2 YYREEE (reference sequence). CDR3 in DNA: TGTGCCAGCAGCACGCCGGGGGAGGGTGAGCAGTTCTTC. It yields the protein CASSTPGEGEQFF.

This clone was seen a few times. This rearrangement joins TRBV30 to TRBJ1-1; 11 bases match TRBD1. The CDR3 totals 13 residues. The V gene end was trimmed by 5 bases and the J gene end by 3 bases; junction bases not matched to a gene: 2. Germline V lookup: CDR1 GTSNPN, CDR2 SVGIG (reference sequence). The CDR3 loop reads CAWEGQGDTEAFF. CDR3 nucleotide sequence: TGTGCCTGGGAGGGACAGGGGGACACTGAAGCTTTCTTT.

This clone was counted only a few times. The J gene is TRBJ2-4, the V gene TRBV6-5; no definite D call. Germline V gene sequence: CDR1 MNHEY, CDR2 SVGAGI. The V end lost 5 bases, the J end lost 0 bases, and 11 bases lay between the germline ends. CDR3 length equals 15 residues. This chain's CDR3 is CASSPSTLAKNIQYF. The CDR3, as DNA: TGTGCCAGCAGTCCATCGACACTAGCCAAAAACATTCAGTACTTC.

The gene calls are TRBV4-1 and TRBJ2-7, with D perhaps matching TRBD2 (6 bases). CDR1 and CDR2 (germline): MGHRA, YSYEKL. The CDR3 sequence is 13 residues long. Trimming cost V 5 bases and J 4 bases, with 12 bases left between them. The CDR3 DNA is TGCGCCAGCAGCTCGGGGGACCTTTACGAGCAGTACTTC. Its protein is CASSSGDLYEQYF.

V is TRBV27 and J is TRBJ1-1; 8 bases map to TRBD1. The CDR3 has 14 residues. Germline assignment: CDR1 MNHEY and CDR2 SMNVEV (reference sequence). V dropped 4 bases and J dropped 0; count of bases not matched to a gene: 1. This CDR3 is CASSSDRVNTEAFF. As DNA, the CDR3 is TGTGCCAGCAGTTCGGACAGGGTGAACACTGAAGCTTTCTTT.

This clone was seen a handful of times. V is TRBV6-1 and J is TRBJ2-1; TRBD1 matches at 9 bases. V shed 1 base and J 3 bases; nucleotides not matched to a gene: 4. This CDR3 is 16 amino acids long. Germline CDR1 is MNHNS and CDR2 is SASEGT. The CDR3 loop reads CASSEDRQGGYNEQFF. Written as DNA, the CDR3 is TGTGCCAGCAGTGAAGATAGACAGGGGGGCTACAATGAGCAGTTCTTC.

This clone was counted between two and nine times. CDR3 in amino acids: CASSRRGDRGLRETQYF. Here the CDR3 DNA reads TGTGCCAGCAGCCGACGTGGAGACAGGGGGCTACGGGAGACCCAGTACTTC. The J gene is TRBJ2-5, the V gene TRBV14; 10 positions agree with TRBD1. Trimming removed 4 bases from V and 5 bases from J; junction bases left unmatched: 13. Germline assignment: CDR1 SGHDN and CDR2 FVKESK. This CDR3 region has 17 residues.

This clone appeared a few times. This chain connects TRBV7-3 to TRBJ2-3; 7 bases match TRBD2. The trim removed 6 bases at V and 3 bases at J, leaving 6 bases unmatched. The CDR3 is made up of 14 amino acids. CDR1 is SGHTA, CDR2 FQGTGA, per germline. The CDR3 DNA reads TGTGCCAGCAGTACCGGGACTAAGACAGATACGCAGTATTTT. Translation gives CASSTGTKTDTQYF.

V is TRBV2 and J is TRBJ2-5, with D possibly being TRBD1 (7 bases). Looked up from germline, CDR1 is SNHLY and CDR2 is FYNNEI. Trimming took off 8 bases at V and 0 bases at J, with 10 bases between the two ends. The CDR3 has 13 amino acids. CDR3 amino acids: CASGGTDQETQYF. The CDR3 DNA reads as TGTGCCAGCGGAGGGACAGACCAAGAGACCCAGTACTTC. The entire variable domain, with the rest obtained from reference TRBV2 and TRBJ2-5, is as follows: EPEVTQTPSHQVTQMGQEVILRCVPISNHLYFYWYRQILGQKVEFLVSFYNNEISEKSEIFDDQFSVERPDGSNFTLKIRSTKLEDSAMYFCASGGTDQETQYFGPGTRLLVL.

The chain has TRBV6-5 and TRBJ2-7; 8 bases align to TRBD2. The V gene end was trimmed by 1 base and the J gene end by 7 bases; junction bases not matched to a gene: 6. Germline V gene lookup returns CDR1 MNHEY and CDR2 SVGAGI. CDR3 length equals 14 residues. The CDR3 protein is CASSYFGRAGEQYF. The CDR3 coding sequence is TGTGCCAGCAGTTACTTCGGGAGGGCCGGAGAGCAGTACTTC.

The chain couples TRBV6-5 to TRBJ2-6; D gene unclear. The CDR3 spans 13 residues. V lost 6 bases, J lost 4 bases, and 7 bases lay in between. Germline lookup yields CDR1 MNHEY and CDR2 SVGAGI. The CDR3 loop is CASRQSGANVLTF. CDR3 bases: TGTGCCAGCAGACAGTCCGGGGCCAACGTCCTGACTTTC.

This clone was observed a handful of times. The rearrangement uses TRBV2 and TRBJ2-1, with 9 nucleotides matching TRBD1. V dropped 8 bases and J dropped 3; count of bases not matched to a gene: 11. Germline CDR1 and CDR2: SNHLY and FYNNEI. CDR3 size: 16 residues. CDR3 DNA sequence: TGTGCCAGCGGCAGGATTGGACAGGGGTTCTACAATGAGCAGTTCTTC. Protein sequence: CASGRIGQGFYNEQFF.

This clone was observed a single time. The CDR3 DNA sequence: TGTGCCAGCAGTTTCAGGGGTTCTGGGGCCAACGTCCTGACTTTC. Protein sequence: CASSFRGSGANVLTF. J is TRBJ2-6 and V is TRBV6-5, with D perhaps TRBD1 (6 bases). Germline loops: CDR1 MNHEY, CDR2 SVGAGI. Trimming took 4 bases from V and 1 from J, leaving 8 bases between them. The CDR3 has 15 amino acids.

This clone has a handful of counts. This chain links TRBV9 with TRBJ2-7, with TRBD2 as a possible D gene (6 bases). The V end lost 4 bases, the J end lost 1 base, and 15 bases lay between the germline ends. CDR3 length: 15 residues. The V gene's germline CDR1 is SGDLS and CDR2 YYNGEE. CDR3 in amino acids: CASSSRDAPSYEQYF. The DNA of the CDR3 is TGTGCCAGCAGCTCGCGGGACGCCCCTTCCTACGAGCAGTACTTC. The full variable domain, with the rest looked up from reference TRBV9 and TRBJ2-7, is DSGVTQTPKHLITATGQRVTLRCSPRSGDLSVYWYQQSLDQGLQFLIQYYNGEERAKGNILERFSAQQFPDLHSELNLSSLELGDSALYFCASSSRDAPSYEQYFGPGTRLTVT.

Of note for this clone: The identical CDR3 is also encoded by other nucleotide sequences in the sample. Written as DNA, the CDR3 is TGTGCCAGCAGGGCAGGGGGTTATGAGCAGTACTTC. Translating it yields CASRAGGYEQYF. V gene TRBV2 combines with J gene TRBJ2-7; 7 nucleotides align to TRBD1. This CDR3 has 12 residues. Trimming took 6 bases from V and 7 from J; bases not matched to a gene: 6. CDR1 is SNHLY and CDR2 is FYNNEI in the germline V gene.

The chain links TRBV28 to TRBJ2-7, with D possibly TRBD1 on 5 matching bases. Germline V gives CDR1 MDHEN, CDR2 SYDVKM. V lost 7 bases, J lost 2 bases, and 24 bases lay in between. The CDR3 extends over 17 amino acids. The CDR3 bases are TGTGCCAGCACCAGGCCGCCTCTGTGGGCAGGGACCTACGAGCAGTACTTC. This translates into CASTRPPLWAGTYEQYF.

The CDR3 loop is CASSPGTGNQPQHF. CDR3 nucleotide sequence: TGTGCCAGCAGCCCCGGGACAGGGAATCAGCCCCAGCATTTT. The rearrangement links TRBV11-2 to TRBJ1-5; TRBD1 matches at 9 bases. Germline CDR1 reads SGHAT; CDR2 reads FQNNGV. After removal of 5 bases from V and 4 bases from J, the junction contained 3 bases not matched to a gene. The CDR3 runs 14 residues.

V gene TRBV28 combines with J gene TRBJ2-7, with 10 bases lining up with TRBD1. The CDR3 covers 15 residues. Looked up from germline, CDR1 is MDHEN and CDR2 is SYDVKM. V dropped 5 bases and J dropped 4; count of bases not matched to a gene: 8. The chain's CDR3 is CASSVVDRGTYEQYF. DNA for the CDR3: TGTGCCAGCAGTGTCGTGGACAGGGGGACTTACGAGCAGTACTTC.

The chain joins TRBV29-1 to TRBJ2-5, with a possible D match to TRBD1 (5 bases). The V end was cut by 0 bases, the J end by 0 bases, with 20 bases between. The CDR3 totals 18 residues. Germline CDR1 SQVTM, CDR2 ANQGSEA. DNA for the CDR3: TGCAGCGTTGAAGATCTTGTCTGGGCAGGGCCCGACCAAGAGACCCAGTACTTC. Protein sequence: CSVEDLVWAGPDQETQYF.

The rearrangement joins TRBV27 to TRBJ2-7, with a possible D match to TRBD2 (5 bases). The CDR3 runs to 14 residues. V was pared by 6 bases and J by 4 bases, with 16 bases between. In germline, CDR1 is MNHEY, CDR2 SMNVEV (reference sequence). Here the CDR3 reads CASSERTLGYEQYF. The CDR3 bases are TGTGCCAGCAGCGAGCGGACCCTTGGGTACGAGCAGTACTTC.

The gene calls are TRBV6-9 and TRBJ2-5; D is perhaps TRBD2 (6 bases). Trimming took off 6 bases at V and 4 bases at J, with 27 bases between the two ends. From germline, CDR1 is MNHGY and CDR2 SVAAGI. CDR3 length: 18 residues. CDR3 protein: CASRGTIRDFAGSETQYF. The CDR3 DNA sequence: TGTGCCAGCAGGGGGACCATTAGGGACTTCGCAGGCTCAGAGACCCAGTACTTC.

This clone appeared a few times. The chain uses TRBV28 and TRBJ1-2, with 7 bases aligning to TRBD1. The CDR3 sequence is 15 residues long. CDR1 and CDR2 from the germline V gene are MDHEN and SYDVKM. With 4 bases clipped from V and 4 bases from J, the junction kept 9 bases outside the gene matches. This CDR3 is CASSSQGKYFYGYTF. CDR3 coding DNA: TGTGCCAGCAGTTCACAGGGGAAATACTTCTATGGCTACACCTTC.

The genes are TRBV9 and TRBJ2-2, with a tentative D call TRBD1 (5 bases). Germline CDR1 and CDR2: SGDLS and YYNGEE. The CDR3 extends over 16 amino acids. V shed 0 bases and J shed 2 bases, with 11 bases lying between them. The CDR3 DNA is TGTGCCAGCAGCGTAGGACGACAGCAAAACACCGGGGAGCTGTTTTTT. Its translation is CASSVGRQQNTGELFF.

There are a few counts of this clone. V and J are TRBV7-3 and TRBJ2-7; no clear D. V was shortened by 11 bases and J by 2 bases, with 19 bases between the two germline ends. Germline CDR1 reads SGHTA; CDR2 reads FQGTGA. This CDR3 is 14 amino acids long. CDR3 bases: TGTGCCTACCCCCCTCCCTACCCCCCCTACGAGCAGTACTTC. Translated, it gives CAYPPPYPPYEQYF.